The rows below give T cell receptor beta chains drawn from one sample of a study of somatic mutations in T cells in chronic GVHD. The method was immunoSEQ multiplex PCR; TCRdb's version includes in-frame clones alone and lacks a portion of them. There are 800 or so clones in the sample; 82% occur only once, and roughly three quarters lies in the top ten. Sequencing was performed on Vbeta20-positive CD4+ T cells from blood. All receptors derive from a male patient between 50 and 60 years old with chronic graft-versus-host disease. Some T cells may be graft donor cells. CDR3s include the opening cysteine and the closing phenylalanine or tryptophan. Fields, in order: J gene, V gene, clone size, D gene, CDR3 protein, CDR3 DNA. A D gene is named only where the DNA matches it firmly. Clone size is stated in some rows and not others, as once, few, many or a class when expanded.

TRBJ2-7	TRBV5-1	NA	TRBD1	CASSLVGQEIYEQYF	TGCGCCAGCAGCTTAGTGGGACAGGAGATATACGAGCAGTACTTC
TRBJ2-7	TRBV30	NA	TRBD1	CAWSPGTGGYEQYF	TGTGCCTGGAGCCCCGGGACAGGGGGCTACGAGCAGTACTTC
TRBJ1-1	TRBV5-1	few	NA	CASSSRTTNTEAFF	TGCGCCAGCAGCTCAAGGACAACGAACACTGAAGCTTTCTTT
TRBJ2-7	TRBV21-1	NA	NA	CASSKDRLVGANSYEQYF	TGTGCCAGCAGCAAAGATCGTCTGGTAGGGGCCAACTCCTACGAGCAGTACTTC
TRBJ1-2	TRBV30	NA	NA	CAWSLENYGYTF	TGTGCCTGGAGTCTAGAAAACTATGGCTACACCTTC
TRBJ2-7	TRBV30	NA	TRBD1	CAWTSGGYEQYF	TGTGCCTGGACGTCAGGGGGCTACGAGCAGTACTTC
TRBJ1-1	TRBV30	once	NA	CAWSALGAGATEAFF	TGTGCCTGGAGTGCCCTCGGGGCGGGGGCCACTGAAGCTTTCTTT
TRBJ1-1	TRBV30	NA	NA	CAWRGEGQAALNTEAFF	TGTGCCTGGAGGGGAGAAGGGCAGGCAGCCCTGAACACTGAAGCTTTCTTT
TRBJ1-3	TRBV30	NA	NA	CAWKGGSSGNTIYF	TGTGCCTGGAAGGGCGGGAGCTCTGGAAACACCATATATTTT
TRBJ2-1	TRBV12-2	few	NA	CASRNLNRTSGGLEQFF	TGTGCAAGTCGCAACCTTAACCGGACTAGCGGGGGGCTTGAGCAGTTCTTC
TRBJ1-1	TRBV30	NA	NA	CAWSPTAGTEAFF	TGTGCCTGGAGTCCCACGGCGGGCACTGAAGCTTTCTTT
TRBJ2-7	TRBV30	NA	TRBD2	CATGRETEQYF	TGTGCCACGGGGAGGGAAACCGAGCAGTACTTC
TRBJ1-1	TRBV30	once	NA	CAWSVRQMNTEAFF	TGTGCCTGGAGTGTACGACAGATGAACACTGAAGCTTTCTTT
TRBJ1-3	TRBV5-1	NA	NA	CASSPQGSGNTIYF	TGCGCCAGCAGCCCACAGGGATCTGGAAACACCATATATTTT
TRBJ2-3	TRBV30	NA	TRBD2	CAWSVMGGSTDTQYF	TGTGCCTGGAGTGTAATGGGAGGGAGCACAGATACGCAGTATTTT
TRBJ1-1	TRBV10-3	NA	NA	CAISDGSGGGTEAFF	TGTGCCATCAGTGATGGATCCGGGGGGGGCACTGAAGCTTTCTTT
TRBJ2-7	TRBV4-1	NA	TRBD2	CASSHRTGLAGGPISGEQYF	TGCGCCAGCAGCCACAGGACCGGACTAGCGGGGGGGCCGATCTCAGGAGAGCAGTACTTC
TRBJ2-5	TRBV30	NA	TRBD2	CAAGGAGGETQYF	TGTGCAGCGGGGGGAGCGGGAGGGGAGACCCAGTACTTC
TRBJ1-2	TRBV30	NA	TRBD1	CAWSQGGGNGYTF	TGTGCCTGGAGTCAAGGAGGGGGCAATGGCTACACCTTC
TRBJ1-2	TRBV5-1	NA	NA	CASSFQWLGDYGYTF	TGCGCCAGCAGCTTTCAATGGCTGGGCGACTATGGCTACACCTTC
TRBJ2-7	TRBV30	once	NA	CAWQGSSYEQYF	TGTGCCTGGCAGGGTAGCTCCTACGAGCAGTACTTC
TRBJ2-5	TRBV5-1	NA	NA	CASSSGAPGETQYF	TGCGCCAGCAGTTCAGGGGCCCCGGGGGAGACCCAGTACTTC
TRBJ2-3	TRBV30	once	TRBD2	CAWTQRGFTDTQYF	TGTGCCTGGACTCAGCGGGGGTTCACAGATACGCAGTATTTT
TRBJ2-1	TRBV30	NA	NA	CAWRWGGPHNEQFF	TGTGCCTGGAGGTGGGGGGGGCCTCACAATGAGCAGTTCTTC
TRBJ1-2	TRBV30	few	NA	CAWSTGYHGYTF	TGTGCCTGGAGTACAGGGTACCATGGCTACACCTTC
TRBJ2-7	TRBV30	NA	TRBD1	CAWSPRGDRGTHEQYF	TGTGCCTGGAGTCCGCGCGGGGACAGGGGGACCCACGAGCAGTACTTC
TRBJ2-1	TRBV6-1	NA	TRBD1	CAITGTGLHEQFF	TGTGCCATAACCGGGACAGGGCTCCATGAGCAGTTCTTC
TRBJ1-2	TRBV30	NA	NA	CAWSAQGNYGYTF	TGTGCCTGGAGCGCGCAGGGTAACTATGGCTACACCTTC
TRBJ2-1	TRBV27	once	TRBD2	CASRPGRTSGSDEQFF	TGTGCCAGCAGACCCGGTAGGACTAGCGGGAGCGATGAGCAGTTCTTC
TRBJ1-1	TRBV30	NA	NA	CAWSGGQNTEAFF	TGTGCCTGGAGTGGGGGACAGAACACTGAAGCTTTCTTT
TRBJ2-1	TRBV5-1	once	TRBD2	CASSLGRGTSGRNEQFF	TGCGCCAGCAGCTTGGGCCGGGGGACTAGCGGGAGGAATGAGCAGTTCTTC
TRBJ2-5	TRBV6-5	NA	TRBD1	CASSYQGQGEETQYF	TGTGCCAGCAGTTACCAAGGCCAGGGGGAAGAGACCCAGTACTTC
TRBJ1-2	TRBV28	NA	NA	CASSLSAGNGYTF	TGTGCCAGCAGTTTATCGGCAGGGAATGGCTACACCTTC
TRBJ2-1	TRBV5-1	NA	TRBD2	CASRSSGREYNEQFF	TGCGCCAGCAGGAGTAGCGGGAGAGAATACAATGAGCAGTTCTTC
TRBJ1-2	TRBV30	NA	NA	CAWALNVGANYGYTF	TGTGCCTGGGCCCTGAATGTAGGGGCTAACTATGGCTACACCTTC
TRBJ2-7	TRBV30	NA	NA	CAWSAAGRQGHEQYF	TGTGCCTGGAGTGCGGCGGGGAGGCAGGGTCACGAGCAGTACTTC
TRBJ1-1	TRBV7-2	NA	TRBD1	CASIRGAGKEAFF	TGTGCCAGCATCAGGGGGGCAGGGAAGGAAGCTTTCTTT
TRBJ2-7	TRBV30	NA	TRBD2	CAWTDRAGIEQYF	TGTGCCTGGACCGACAGAGCGGGGATCGAGCAGTACTTC
TRBJ2-3	TRBV30	NA	NA	CASIGFTDTQYF	TGTGCCTCCATCGGTTTCACAGATACGCAGTATTTT
TRBJ2-1	TRBV30	once	TRBD2	CAWKLAGVGSQFF	TGTGCCTGGAAGCTAGCGGGGGTGGGATCGCAGTTCTTC
TRBJ2-3	TRBV29-1	NA	TRBD2	CSVVLTSGGHTDTQYF	TGCAGCGTGGTCTTGACTAGCGGGGGTCACACAGATACGCAGTATTTT
TRBJ1-1	TRBV30	NA	NA	CAWSVQGSFAEAFF	TGTGCCTGGAGTGTACAGGGAAGTTTCGCTGAAGCTTTCTTT
TRBJ2-3	TRBV30	NA	NA	CAWSVGTSTDTQYF	TGTGCCTGGAGTGTAGGGACTAGCACAGATACGCAGTATTTT
TRBJ1-3	TRBV30	NA	NA	CAWSAGFSGNTIYF	TGTGCCTGGAGCGCGGGGTTCTCTGGAAACACCATATATTTT